This T cell receptor beta chain was identified in a study of cytomegalovirus exposure and HLA in healthy donors (dated by TCRdb to the late 2010s). Some background on the complete study: An earlier analysis of roughly 500 of the donors reported 276 Gb of sequence data and 95 million to 120 million unique TCR beta sequences obtained from roughly 180 million T cells. Around 330 gigabases of sequencing data and tens of millions of unique TCR sequences made up an early release that covered under 750 HLA-typed donors. Of the 300 to 500 genotyped donors, over 80% were placed in the genetic ancestry cluster associated with self-reported Caucasian donors. The study aimed to test whether cataloging public T cell receptors could reveal signatures of past pathogen exposure. Using immunosequencing, the study profiled T cell repertoires from 666 subjects and related those repertoires to cytomegalovirus serostatus. Besides the first cohort of roughly 660 subjects, a separate validation cohort made up of over 100 different subjects was used. To predict cytomegalovirus infection status, the study brought together high-throughput TCR immunosequencing, statistical association of individual TCRs with disease status, and machine learning. To study patterns of TCR occurrence, a later analysis re-analyzed previously published TCR beta repertoires from under 750 donors and added high-resolution HLA genotyping. In the later analysis, no new phenotypic data were used to find candidate immune exposures; instead, reliance was placed on TCR beta sequences and their occurrence across donors. In an earlier analysis of roughly 600 of the donors, high-throughput TCR beta sequencing was used to judge whether each TCR beta V gene segment behaved as functional or pseudogenic. Alongside the repertoire data, information on donor age, sex, ethnicity and CMV serostatus was compiled. In a later genetic analysis, genome-wide SNP genotypes for about three fifths of the roughly 670 donors were used, and that subset was treated as a discovery cohort. Every discovery cohort repertoire had been produced on one sequencing platform. Both class I and class II loci were covered by HLA typing, at four-digit resolution. The number of typed donors differed by locus: about 620-640 for A, B, C, DRB1 and DQB1; 522 for DQA1; around 580 for DPA1; and some 430 for DPB1. Roughly five DR-DQ haplotypes were handled as single units for association and clustering, since linkage in the cohort was strong. Among under 450 genotyped donors of the cohort, an average of around 240,000 unique TCR beta nucleotide sequences were sequenced per donor, around 20% of them non-productive. On the study overall, not on this receptor specifically: Most TCR sequences were observed very rarely across donors, whereas some public TCRs were present in many individuals. Because HLA typing was unavailable for some donors at each locus, only the typed subset was used in association tests. In vitro tests confirmed that a few of the cytomegalovirus-associated TCR beta chains recognize cytomegalovirus antigens. A later analysis found that HLA-associated TCR beta chains were more clonally expanded and had lower generation probabilities than equally common non-associated chains. Some IMGT-functional V segments, including TRBV6-2 and TRBV6-3, could not be told apart with the 87-base-pair reads, so those segments were excluded. A later analysis associated about 17,000 TCR beta sequences with specific HLA alleles at a false discovery rate of 0.05. A later analysis found that TCR association rates varied across HLA loci, with DRB1 alleles showing the most associated TCRs and HLA-C alleles the fewest. The only immune exposure information available for the cohort was CMV serostatus. Most CMV-associated TCR beta chains appeared to be HLA-restricted in a later analysis, and the HLA associations seemed to be driven largely by CMV exposure. In a later genetic analysis, a missense DCLRE1C variant was associated with V-gene and J-gene trimming of TCR beta chains, and the association was replicated in an independent cohort. A further reported finding was that TCR beta sequences accurately predicted the HLA-A and HLA-B alleles for most subjects in the first cohort. Compared with the approximately 710-donor mean, donors in an Asian-associated ancestry cluster had fewer N-insertions in productive TCRs, according to a later genetic analysis. In the study, some 180 TCR beta chains were listed as associated with cytomegalovirus. In an earlier analysis of approximately 590 of the donors, most TCR beta V segments appeared in productive rearrangements about 90% or about 30% of the time, broadly matching IMGT annotations. It was suggested by the authors that the approach could potentially be generalized to other disease states and immunological phenotypes. Assigning TCR associations to individual alleles was difficult when HLA alleles, especially DR and DQ, strongly co-occurred. The cohort was sequenced for TCR beta chains only, and without alpha or paired-chain data the features that could be detected were limited. In a later analysis, several top co-occurrence clusters were reported to appear linked to parvovirus B19, influenza, CMV and Epstein-Barr virus. A cluster of highly shared sequence variants was judged likely to represent a technical artifact of the sequencing pipeline. Correlated functional status among segregating V segments might be attributable to linkage disequilibrium, but an unknown experimental factor could not be ruled out. The earlier analysis of about 600 of the donors excluded about 16 rarely observed V segments, including chromosome 9 orphons, because counts were too low. The classifier was reported to diagnose cytomegalovirus status with high specificity and sensitivity in both the original cohort and the validation cohort. Presence/absence analyses assumed roughly uniform sequencing depth across donors, an assumption that may not hold.

Library preparation employed the immunoSEQ multiplex PCR assay. A mixture of 60 forward primers for TCR Vbeta segments and 13 reverse primers for TCR Jbeta segments was used in the multiplex PCR. Amplification of the CDR3 region of rearranged TCR beta genes was performed with a multiplex PCR assay on genomic DNA. The amplified TCR beta libraries were sequenced on the Illumina HiSeq System as 87-base-pair reads. Regarding the original processing steps: Across the 500 to 700 repertoires, a later analysis counted 60 million to 90 million unique TCR beta chains, about 10 million of which were shared by at least two donors. Raw reads were error-corrected and collapsed into unique sequences with a nearest-neighbor algorithm that merged closely related sequences to remove PCR and sequencing errors. CDR3 sequences were aligned to IMGT reference sequences to assign V, D and J gene segments. Each retained sequence needed at least a six-nucleotide match to both a V gene segment and a J gene segment. Rearrangements were classified as productive when the CDR3 lacked stop codons and remained in frame with V and J, and all other rearrangements were classified as non-productive. Following IMGT convention, CDR3 was defined as the stretch from the second conserved V-encoded cysteine up to the conserved J-encoded phenylalanine. Sequences without an unambiguous match to a single V gene segment were excluded from the earlier analysis of approximately 600 of the donors. An earlier analysis of under 750 of the donors called V segments functional above 56.7% productive rearrangements and segregating when the between-donor standard deviation exceeded 5%. To diagnose cytomegalovirus status from the catalog of TCR beta chain sequences, a statistical classification framework was built. A later analysis assigned V and J genes by comparing TCR nucleotide sequences with IMGT/GENE-DB human TR gene sequences. Using the TCRdist pipeline, a later analysis assigned CDR3 sequences along with most-parsimonious VDJ recombination scenarios. A later analysis defined each TCR beta chain by its CDR3 amino acid sequence plus V-gene family, and excluded reads lacking a unique V-gene family. To address suspected cross-contamination and a sequencing artifact, a later analysis removed a few hundred highly shared, low-generation-probability nucleotide sequences. For each public chain, a later analysis derived a clonal expansion index from normalized ranks of inferred template counts within each repertoire. Generation probabilities in a later analysis came from a VDJ recombination model fitted to out-of-frame rearrangements, and those results were checked against IGoR. In a later analysis, hypergeometric tests were used to score TCR-TCR, TCR-HLA and TCR-CMV co-occurrence, with a repertoire-size bias correction applied to TCR pairs. False discovery rates were estimated in a later analysis by permuting HLA or CMV assignments 20 times. A later analysis grouped co-occurring TCRs with DBSCAN, adding TCRdist sequence similarity when clustering within HLA-allele-positive subsets. Repertoires with fewer than 30,000 or more than 120,000 public chains, plus five repertoires with anomalous nucleotide sharing, were excluded from co-occurrence clustering. This immuneACCESS table, as held by TCRdb, lists in-frame sequences with V and J called but not all clones. Of the missing ones, under half trace to an unresolved V gene in checked studies; the others have no known cause. V, J and clone size reflect that table, while D and trimming were determined from the DNA. In all, the sample holds 90,000 to 150,000 clones, and 8.5% to 9% of those were seen once. The top ten clones comprise 6% of the sample.

The cohort consisted of more than 650 healthy bone marrow donors. At the time of sampling, every cohort member was nominally healthy, though immune exposures that went unrecorded were likely present. The donor tested CMV seropositive, placing the donor among the 310 or so seropositive members of the cohort. A peripheral blood sample was provided by each donor, and peripheral blood mononuclear cells were used for TCR beta sequencing. The Qiagen DNeasy Blood Extraction Kit was used to extract genomic DNA from the blood cell samples. This clone was counted a few times. Its specific antigen is unknown. Base quality data are lacking; no much larger clone is found one base away. V is pruned by 10 bases and J by 5 bases, leaving 5 bases of the junction without a gene match. Sequences LNHDA (CDR1) and SQIVND (CDR2) are obtained from the germline V gene (reference sequence). The cysteine opens and the phenylalanine closes a CDR3 of 12 amino acids. Of the read, only the CDR3 DNA is kept; its 36 bases are in frame from base 1.

This TCR was recovered from a woman between 40 and 50 years old in good health and CMV-seropositive. This receptor chain uses TRBV19 and TRBJ1-1, and TRBD1 aligns with 9 junction nucleotides. The sequencing input was PBMCs. The CDR3 protein sequence reads: CATKDRGTEAFF. The DNA sequence reads TGTGCCACCAAGGACAGGGGAACTGAAGCTTTCTTT.